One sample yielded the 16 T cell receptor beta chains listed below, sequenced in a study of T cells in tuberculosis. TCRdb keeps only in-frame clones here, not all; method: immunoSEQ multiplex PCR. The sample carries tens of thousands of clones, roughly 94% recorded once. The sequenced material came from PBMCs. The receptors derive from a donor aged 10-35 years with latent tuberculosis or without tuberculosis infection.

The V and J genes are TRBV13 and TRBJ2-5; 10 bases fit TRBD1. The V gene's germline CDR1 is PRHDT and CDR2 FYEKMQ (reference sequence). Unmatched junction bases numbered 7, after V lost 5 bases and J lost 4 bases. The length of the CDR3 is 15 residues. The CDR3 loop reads CASSPGQGRLETQYF. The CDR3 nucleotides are TGTGCCAGCAGCCCGGGACAGGGGCGGTTAGAGACCCAGTACTTC.

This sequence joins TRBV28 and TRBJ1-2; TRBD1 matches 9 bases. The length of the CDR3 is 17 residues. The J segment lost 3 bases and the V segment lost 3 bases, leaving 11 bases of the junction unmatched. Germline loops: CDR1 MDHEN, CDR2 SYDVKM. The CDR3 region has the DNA TGTGCCAGCAGTTTCTCCGGGACAGGGAGGTCTTACTATGGCTACACCTTC. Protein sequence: CASSFSGTGRSYYGYTF.

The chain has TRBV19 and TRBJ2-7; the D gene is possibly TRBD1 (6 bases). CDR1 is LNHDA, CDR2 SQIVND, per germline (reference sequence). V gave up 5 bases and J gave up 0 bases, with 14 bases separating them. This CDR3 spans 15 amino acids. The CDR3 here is CASSPMDRFSYEQYF. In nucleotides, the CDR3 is TGTGCCAGTAGTCCCATGGACAGATTCTCCTACGAGCAGTACTTC.

CDR3 sequence (DNA): TGCGCCAGCAGCCTACCGCGAGGGGGCCGATCAGATACGCAGTATTTT. Translation: CASSLPRGGRSDTQYF. The rearrangement joins TRBV4-1 to TRBJ2-3; TRBD1 matches 7 bases. Germline V gene data show CDR1 as MGHRA and CDR2 as YSYEKL. The CDR3 is made up of 16 amino acids. The J segment lost 4 bases and the V segment lost 4 bases, leaving 11 bases of the junction unmatched.

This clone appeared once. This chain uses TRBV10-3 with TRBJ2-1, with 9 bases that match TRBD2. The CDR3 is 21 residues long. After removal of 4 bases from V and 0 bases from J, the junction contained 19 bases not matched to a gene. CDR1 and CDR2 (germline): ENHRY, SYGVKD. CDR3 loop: CAISVTIAGEGASSSYNEQFF. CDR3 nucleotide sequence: TGTGCCATCAGTGTCACGATAGCGGGAGAAGGGGCGAGCAGCTCCTACAATGAGCAGTTCTTC.

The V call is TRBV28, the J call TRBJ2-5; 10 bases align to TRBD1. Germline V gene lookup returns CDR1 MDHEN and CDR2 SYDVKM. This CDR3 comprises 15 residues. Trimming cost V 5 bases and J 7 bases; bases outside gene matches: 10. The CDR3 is CASSPRQGAGLTQYF. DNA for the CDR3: TGTGCCAGCAGTCCACGACAGGGGGCGGGGTTGACCCAGTACTTC.

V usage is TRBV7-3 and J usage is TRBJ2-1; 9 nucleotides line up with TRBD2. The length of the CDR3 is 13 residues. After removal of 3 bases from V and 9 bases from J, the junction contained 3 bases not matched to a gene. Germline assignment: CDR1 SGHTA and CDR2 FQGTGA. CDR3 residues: CASSFGLASEQFF. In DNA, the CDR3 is TGTGCCAGCAGCTTTGGACTAGCGTCTGAGCAGTTCTTC.

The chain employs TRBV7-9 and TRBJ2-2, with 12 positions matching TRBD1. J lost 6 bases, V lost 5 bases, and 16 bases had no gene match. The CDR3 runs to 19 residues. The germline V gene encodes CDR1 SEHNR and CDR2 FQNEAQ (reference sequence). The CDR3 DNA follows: TGTGCCAGCAGCCCGAGGGGGACAGGGGGCGCGACCCCGGCCGGGGAGCTGTTTTTT. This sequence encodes CASSPRGTGGATPAGELFF.

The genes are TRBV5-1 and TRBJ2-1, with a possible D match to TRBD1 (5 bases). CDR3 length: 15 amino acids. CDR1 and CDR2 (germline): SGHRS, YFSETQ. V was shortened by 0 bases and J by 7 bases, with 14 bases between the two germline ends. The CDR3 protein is CASSLAMYKGNEQFF. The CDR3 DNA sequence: TGCGCCAGCAGCTTGGCCATGTACAAGGGGAATGAGCAGTTCTTC.

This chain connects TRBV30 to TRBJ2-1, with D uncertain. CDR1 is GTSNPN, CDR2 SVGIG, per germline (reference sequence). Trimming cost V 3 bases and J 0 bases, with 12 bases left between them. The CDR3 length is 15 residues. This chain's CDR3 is CAWSRSLSSYNEQFF. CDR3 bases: TGTGCCTGGAGCCGAAGTCTGAGCTCCTACAATGAGCAGTTCTTC.

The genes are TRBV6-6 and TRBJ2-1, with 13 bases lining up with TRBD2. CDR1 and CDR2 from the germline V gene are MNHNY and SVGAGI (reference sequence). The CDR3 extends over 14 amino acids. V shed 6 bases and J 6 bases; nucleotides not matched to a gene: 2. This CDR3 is CASSGTSGINEQFF. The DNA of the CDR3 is TGTGCCAGCAGCGGGACTAGCGGGATCAATGAGCAGTTCTTC.

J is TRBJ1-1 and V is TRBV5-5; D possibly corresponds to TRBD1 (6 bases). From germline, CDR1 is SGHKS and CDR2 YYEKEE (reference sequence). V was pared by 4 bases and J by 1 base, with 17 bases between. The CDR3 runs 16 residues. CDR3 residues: CASSPLDSRSNTEAFF. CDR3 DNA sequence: TGTGCCAGCAGCCCGCTGGACAGTAGGTCGAACACTGAAGCTTTCTTT.

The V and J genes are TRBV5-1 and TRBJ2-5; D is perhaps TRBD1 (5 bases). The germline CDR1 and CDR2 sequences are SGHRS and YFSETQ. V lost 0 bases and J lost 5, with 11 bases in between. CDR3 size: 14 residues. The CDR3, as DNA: TGCGCCAGCAGCTTGGGGGCAGGGCGGGAGACCCAGTACTTC. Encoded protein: CASSLGAGRETQYF.

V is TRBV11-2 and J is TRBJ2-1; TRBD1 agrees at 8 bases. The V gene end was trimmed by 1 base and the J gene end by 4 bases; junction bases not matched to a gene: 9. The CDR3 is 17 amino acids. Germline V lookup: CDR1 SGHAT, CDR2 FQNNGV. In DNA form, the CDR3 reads TGTGCCAGCAGCTTAGGACTCCTGACAGGGGTTTACAATGAGCAGTTCTTC. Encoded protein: CASSLGLLTGVYNEQFF.

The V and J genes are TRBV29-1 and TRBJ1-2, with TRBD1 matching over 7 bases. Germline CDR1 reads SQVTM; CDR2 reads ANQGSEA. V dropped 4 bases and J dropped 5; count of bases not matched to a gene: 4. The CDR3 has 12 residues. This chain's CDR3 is CSVGSTGYGYTF. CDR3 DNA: TGCAGCGTTGGGTCGACAGGGTATGGCTACACCTTC.

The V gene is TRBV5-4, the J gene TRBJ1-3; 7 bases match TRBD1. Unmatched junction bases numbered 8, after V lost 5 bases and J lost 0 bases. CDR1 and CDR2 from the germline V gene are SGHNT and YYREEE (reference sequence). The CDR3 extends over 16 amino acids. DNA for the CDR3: TGTGCCAGCAGTCAACCGGGACAGAGCTCTGGAAACACCATATATTTT. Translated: CASSQPGQSSGNTIYF.